One sample yielded the 13 T cell receptor beta chains listed below, sequenced in a study of T cells in localized non-small cell lung cancer. Generated by immunoSEQ multiplex PCR, the TCRdb table keeps only in-frame clones and is missing some. The repertoire includes some 20,000 clones, about 89% of them detected once, and 2.5% to 3% sits in the top ten. The starting material was peripheral blood, obtained before any cancer treatment. The receptors derive from a woman aged 40-70 years with stage I lung adenocarcinoma.

This clone appeared a few times. V is TRBV29-1 and J is TRBJ1-1, with TRBD1 matching 7 bases. This CDR3 comprises 15 residues. The V gene's germline CDR1 is SQVTM and CDR2 ANQGSEA. The trim removed 6 bases at V and 2 bases at J, leaving 12 bases unmatched. The CDR3 region has the DNA TGCAGCGTCGGGGGGGCCGGGACAGATAACACTGAAGCTTTCTTT. Translating it yields CSVGGAGTDNTEAFF.

The V gene is TRBV6-5, the J gene TRBJ2-7, with D uncertain. Germline CDR1 is MNHEY and CDR2 is SVGAGI. V dropped 8 bases and J dropped 9 bases, with 17 bases sitting between them. The CDR3 contains 12 residues. This CDR3 is CASPGPARGQYF. CDR3 nucleotide sequence: TGTGCCAGCCCCGGGCCTGCTCGCGGGCAGTACTTC.

The rearrangement joins TRBV11-3 to TRBJ2-1; a possible D gene is TRBD2 (5 bases). The CDR3 is 12 amino acids. V was clipped by 5 bases and J by 9 bases, with 11 bases between them. Germline CDR1 SGHNT, CDR2 YENEEA. Here the CDR3 reads CASSPRRGEQFF. CDR3 in DNA: TGTGCCAGCAGCCCCCGTCGGGGTGAGCAGTTCTTC.

The chain recombines TRBV18 with TRBJ2-1; D unresolved. This CDR3 is built from 13 residues. Per germline, CDR1 KGHSH and CDR2 LQKENI. V lost 3 bases and J lost 7, with 10 bases in between. The CDR3 region is CASSPYDRNEQFF. In DNA, the CDR3 is TGTGCCAGCTCACCTTATGACCGAAATGAGCAGTTCTTC.

The table lists this clone with a count of one. The chain recombines TRBV14 with TRBJ1-4, with TRBD1 as a possible D gene (6 bases). V lost 4 bases to trimming and J lost 8 bases, with 17 bases between them. The CDR3 contains 15 residues. Germline CDR1 SGHDN, CDR2 FVKESK. The CDR3 region is CASSPRWGGTEKLFF. CDR3 bases: TGTGCCAGCAGCCCTAGATGGGGGGGCACAGAAAAACTGTTTTTT.

The rearrangement links TRBV29-1 to TRBJ2-7; D is unresolved. CDR3 length: 11 residues. Looked up from germline, CDR1 is SQVTM and CDR2 is ANQGSEA. V was trimmed by 7 bases and J by 5 bases, leaving 12 bases between them. The CDR3 region is CSGLERNEQYF. CDR3 in DNA: TGCAGCGGCTTAGAGCGAAACGAGCAGTACTTC.

J is TRBJ1-5 and V is TRBV4-2, with D perhaps matching TRBD1 (5 bases). V lost 1 base, J lost 3 bases, and 19 bases lay in between. CDR1 and CDR2 from the germline V gene are LGHNA and YNFKEQ. The CDR3 covers 18 residues. The CDR3 DNA is TGTGCCAGCAGCCAAGCAGATGGTCGGGGCCCTCTCAATCAGCCCCAGCATTTT. Its translation: CASSQADGRGPLNQPQHF.

The chain combines TRBV7-9 with TRBJ2-1, with unresolved D. V lost 7 bases, J lost 0 bases, and 13 bases lay in between. The germline gives CDR1 SEHNR, CDR2 FQNEAQ (reference sequence). The CDR3 is made up of 15 amino acids. The CDR3 DNA reads TGTGCCAGCACCCTTGGAGCGAGCTCCTACAATGAGCAGTTCTTC. Protein product: CASTLGASSYNEQFF.

V gene TRBV5-5 combines with J gene TRBJ1-1; D not certain. Germline CDR1 reads SGHKS; CDR2 reads YYEKEE (reference sequence). Between the trimmed V and J ends, which lost 0 bases and 4 bases, there was a span of 7 bases. The CDR3 extends over 13 amino acids. This chain's CDR3 is CASSLGPGTEAFF. Written as DNA, the CDR3 is TGTGCCAGCAGCTTGGGGCCGGGCACTGAAGCTTTCTTT.

This clone turned up a few times. V gene TRBV30 combines with J gene TRBJ1-2; tentatively, D is TRBD1 (5 bases). The CDR3 extends over 12 amino acids. Trimming shortened V by 0 bases and J by 6 bases, and 8 bases separated the two germline ends. Germline V gene sequence: CDR1 GTSNPN, CDR2 SVGIG (reference sequence). The CDR3 spells CAWSVGGDGYTF. The CDR3 region has the DNA TGTGCCTGGAGTGTGGGGGGAGATGGCTACACCTTC.

CDR3 residues: CASSTWNTGELFF. The CDR3 DNA follows: TGTGCCAGTAGTACGTGGAACACCGGGGAGCTGTTTTTT. The V and J genes are TRBV19 and TRBJ2-2; D gene unclear. CDR1 and CDR2 (germline): LNHDA, SQIVND (reference sequence). The CDR3 loop spans 13 amino acids. V lost 4 bases to trimming and J lost 1 base, with 4 bases between them.

The CDR3 nucleotides are TGTGCCAGCTCACCAGAGACAGCGGTTACTGGAAACACCATATATTTT. Translated, it gives CASSPETAVTGNTIYF. V and J are TRBV18 and TRBJ1-3; D is perhaps TRBD1 (5 bases). The ends were cut back, 2 bases at V and 2 bases at J, with 13 bases in the middle. The CDR3 is 16 residues long. In germline, CDR1 is KGHSH, CDR2 LQKENI.

The chain recombines TRBV14 with TRBJ2-5; D is perhaps TRBD1 or TRBD2 (5 bases each). The CDR3 is 14 residues long. In germline, CDR1 is SGHDN, CDR2 FVKESK. V was clipped by 1 base and J by 4 bases, with 10 bases between them. The CDR3, as DNA: TGTGCCAGCAGCCAAGCGCAGGGAGCAGAGACCCAGTACTTC. Encoded protein: CASSQAQGAETQYF. Supplemented by reference TRBV14 and TRBJ2-5, the full variable domain reads EAGVTQFPSHSVIEKGQTVTLRCDPISGHDNLYWYRRVMGKEIKFLLHFVKESKQDESGMPNNRFLAERTGGTYSTLKVQPAELEDSGVYFCASSQAQGAETQYFGPGTRLLVL.